These 6 T cell receptor beta chains share one sample of origin, sequenced in a study of blood T cell repertoires in COVID-19. Measured with immunoSEQ multiplex PCR; TCRdb has only the in-frame clones, and not every one. The sample shows 53,000 or so clones, around 84% of them seen only once. The sample taken for sequencing was peripheral blood. Source of these receptors: a man in his sixties or seventies with active COVID-19.

The chain carries TRBV7-9 and TRBJ2-2; D unclear. There are 14 residues in the CDR3. With 4 bases removed from V and 1 base from J, the gap between germline ends came to 7 bases. Per germline, CDR1 SEHNR and CDR2 FQNEAQ (reference sequence). The CDR3 reads CASSSPLNTGELFF. The CDR3 DNA sequence: TGTGCCAGCAGCTCCCCCCTGAACACCGGGGAGCTGTTTTTT.

The gene calls are TRBV11-3 and TRBJ2-3; D remains unclear. CDR3 length equals 15 residues. V dropped 1 base and J dropped 1 base, with 9 bases sitting between them. Germline V gene data show CDR1 as SGHNT and CDR2 as YENEEA. CDR3 nucleotide sequence: TGTGCCAGCAGCTTAGGTGGCTTCCGCACAGATACGCAGTATTTT. Translation gives CASSLGGFRTDTQYF.

V and J are TRBV11-3 and TRBJ1-2, with D possibly being TRBD1 (5 bases). The CDR3 runs 13 residues. V lost 5 bases, J lost 9 bases, and 16 bases lay in between. Germline CDR1 SGHNT, CDR2 YENEEA. Written as DNA, the CDR3 is TGTGCCAGCAGCCAGCCCGGGACTTTAAGCTACACCTTC. Amino acid sequence: CASSQPGTLSYTF.

The V call is TRBV4-1, the J call TRBJ2-7, with TRBD1 matching over 12 bases. The CDR3 runs to 16 residues. The germline gives CDR1 MGHRA, CDR2 YSYEKL. The V gene end was trimmed by 4 bases and the J gene end by 7 bases; junction bases not matched to a gene: 11. The chain's CDR3 is CASSRLPGQGALEQYF. The CDR3 DNA is TGCGCCAGCAGCCGCTTACCGGGACAGGGGGCGCTTGAGCAGTACTTC.

As DNA, the CDR3 is TGTGCCAGCAGAACCGGTACAGGGGCCTACAATGAGCAGTTCTTC. It encodes CASRTGTGAYNEQFF. This chain uses TRBV6-5 with TRBJ2-1; TRBD1 aligns across 7 bases. The J segment lost 2 bases and the V segment lost 6 bases, leaving 7 bases of the junction unmatched. CDR1 is MNHEY, CDR2 SVGAGI, per germline. The CDR3 is 15 amino acids.

This chain links TRBV7-8 with TRBJ1-1; TRBD1 matches at 7 bases. Germline loops: CDR1 SGHVS, CDR2 FQNEAQ. With 3 bases clipped from V and 6 bases from J, the junction kept 7 bases outside the gene matches. The CDR3 runs to 14 residues. In DNA form, the CDR3 reads TGTGCCAGCAGCTTTACCCCCGGGACAGCTGAAGCTTTCTTT. Translated, it gives CASSFTPGTAEAFF.